What follows is one T cell receptor beta chain and its context. Its antigen is unknown. The source of the sample is a study of read filtering for tumor transcriptome and immune sequencing. Study-level background: Transcriptome libraries were built from DNase-treated RNA.

From roughly 400 ng of RNA, a library with molecular barcoded alpha/delta and beta/gamma adaptors was made. A single record per CDR3 protein comes from TCRdb applying MiXCR to the reads. The sample includes tens of thousands of distinct CDR3 sequences, around 20% of them seen just once. In germline, CDR1 is DFQATT, CDR2 SNEGSKA (reference sequence). V lost 2 bases and J lost 1, with 12 bases in between. The CDR3 contains 15 residues. Broader study findings: Approximately 82% of IR-seq clonotypes had one read, totaling approximately 4% of reads; RNA-seq: around 70% and 40%. This fraction held mixed bone marrow immune cells after CD138-negative sorting. Correlation between methods rose after single-read clonotypes were removed.

V is TRBV20-1 and J is TRBJ1-5; weak D call: TRBD1 (6 bases). Source material: a population of CD138-negative cells sorted from bone marrow. This clonotype was obtained from a donor over 35 with multiple myeloma. The CDR3: CSARHPGASNQPQHF. CDR3 nucleotide sequence: TGCAGTGCTAGACACCCGGGGGCAAGCAATCAGCCCCAGCATTTT.